A single T cell receptor beta chain is shown here with its context. The antigen is unknown. The data were obtained in a study of regulatory T cells in long-lasting Graves disease. General study results and limits: Among samples with persistent disease, TRBV28, TRBJ1-2 and TRBJ2-5 were favored.

Per the germline V gene, CDR1 is LGHDT and CDR2 is YNNKEL (reference sequence). V was shortened by 3 bases and J by 9 bases, with 12 bases between the two germline ends. The CDR3 is made up of 13 amino acids. Arm-PCR of CDR3 regions and iRepertoire HTBI primers were used to build TCR beta libraries. TCRdb fed the multiplex PCR reads into MiXCR, producing one record per CDR3 protein. The sample holds hundreds of thousands of distinct CDR3 sequences, roughly 15% seen once. Time point described: newly diagnosed GD, antithyroid drugs for less than 3 months. PBMCs provided the RNA from which the TCR library was made. The sample also formed part of further work on T cells in Graves' hyperthyroidism and ophthalmopathy. That work adds: Newly diagnosed patients aged 18 to 65 had hyperthyroidism of under 2 months' duration. Uncontrolled infection, other autoimmune disease, pregnancy or lactation led to exclusion.

The genes are TRBV3-1 and TRBJ2-1; D is possibly TRBD2 (6 bases). The sequenced sample was peripheral blood mononuclear cells (PBMCs), obtained at new diagnosis, from a patient treated with antithyroid drugs. This clonotype originated in a woman younger than 45 with Graves disease. For the CDR3, the DNA is TGTGCCAGCAGCCATGGACTATTCAGTGAGCAGTTCTTC. The encoded protein is CASSHGLFSEQFF.